These 18 T cell receptor beta chains came from one sample sequenced in a study of cytomegalovirus exposure and HLA in healthy donors. Both 60 Vbeta primers and 13 Jbeta primers went into the PCR. Only in-frame clones appear in the TCRdb table, and some are missing; sequencing was by immunoSEQ multiplex PCR. The data hold approximately 170,000 clones, with roughly 75% observed a single time. Source material: PBMCs. These receptors all stem from a male donor in good health and CMV-seronegative.

This clone was seen more than once but under ten times. The V and J genes are TRBV4-2 and TRBJ1-6; 7 bases are shared with TRBD1. Germline lookup yields CDR1 LGHNA and CDR2 YNFKEQ. This CDR3 comprises 17 residues. Trimming cost V 3 bases and J 2 bases; bases outside gene matches: 7. The CDR3 protein is CASSQAKQGTYNSPLHF. CDR3 in DNA: TGTGCCAGCAGCCAGGCCAAACAGGGGACCTATAATTCACCCCTCCACTTT.

In its sample, this clone was seen once. The V gene is TRBV9, the J gene TRBJ2-2, with D possibly being TRBD1 (6 bases). This CDR3 spans 14 amino acids. V lost 1 base, J lost 6 bases, and 10 bases lay in between. The germline V gene encodes CDR1 SGDLS and CDR2 YYNGEE. The CDR3 is CASSVRGTAGELFF. CDR3 in DNA: TGTGCCAGCAGCGTAAGGGGGACGGCCGGGGAGCTGTTTTTT. The whole variable domain, filled in from reference TRBV9 and TRBJ2-2, reads DSGVTQTPKHLITATGQRVTLRCSPRSGDLSVYWYQQSLDQGLQFLIQYYNGEERAKGNILERFSAQQFPDLHSELNLSSLELGDSALYFCASSVRGTAGELFFGEGSRLTVL.

The rearrangement joins TRBV5-1 to TRBJ2-7, with TRBD2 identical over 11 bases. V was pared by 0 bases and J by 4 bases, with 12 bases of the junction left unmatched. The CDR3 totals 18 residues. Germline CDR1 and CDR2: SGHRS and YFSETQ. The CDR3 here is CASSLEVSGRAGVYEQYF. The CDR3 coding sequence is TGCGCCAGCAGCTTGGAGGTTAGCGGGAGGGCCGGCGTTTACGAGCAGTACTTC.

This chain uses TRBV5-1 with TRBJ2-5; TRBD1 might be the D (6 bases). From germline, CDR1 is SGHRS and CDR2 YFSETQ. Trimming removed 2 bases from V and 3 bases from J, with 14 bases in between. The CDR3 loop spans 15 amino acids. DNA for the CDR3: TGCGCCAGCAGCTTCGGAGCATCAGGGGAAGAGACCCAGTACTTC. Its translation: CASSFGASGEETQYF.

V and J are TRBV13 and TRBJ2-5, with D tentatively TRBD1 (5 bases). This CDR3 is built from 14 residues. Germline CDR1 reads PRHDT; CDR2 reads FYEKMQ (reference sequence). Trimming removed 5 bases from V and 0 bases from J, with 10 bases in between. CDR3 bases: TGTGCCAGCAGCCCAGACAGAAACCAAGAGACCCAGTACTTC. Amino acid sequence: CASSPDRNQETQYF.

The rearrangement uses TRBV28 and TRBJ2-2; TRBD2 is a possible D gene (5 bases). Trimming removed 8 bases from V and 7 bases from J, with 14 bases in between. The CDR3 has 13 residues. The germline V gene has CDR1 MDHEN and CDR2 SYDVKM. CDR3 residues: CASLAGRGGELFF. The CDR3, as DNA: TGTGCCAGCTTGGCAGGCCGGGGCGGGGAGCTGTTTTTT.

The genes are TRBV5-1 and TRBJ1-2; D gene unclear. The CDR3 spans 15 residues. Trimming shortened V by 7 bases and J by 2 bases, and 18 bases separated the two germline ends. Germline assignment: CDR1 SGHRS and CDR2 YFSETQ. The CDR3 sequence is CASCTGDAYNYGYTF. CDR3 in DNA: TGCGCCAGCTGCACTGGAGACGCCTACAACTATGGCTACACCTTC. Full variable domain (remainder filled in from reference TRBV5-1 and TRBJ1-2): KAGVTQTPRYLIKTRGQQVTLSCSPISGHRSVSWYQQTPGQGLQFLFEYFSETQRNKGNFPGRFSGRQFSNSRSEMNVSTLELGDSALYLCASCTGDAYNYGYTFGSGTRLTVV.

This clone appeared a single time. The V and J genes are TRBV13 and TRBJ2-5; TRBD1 matches 12 bases. Germline loops: CDR1 PRHDT, CDR2 FYEKMQ (reference sequence). The CDR3 spans 14 residues. V shed 3 bases and J 7 bases; nucleotides not matched to a gene: 3. The chain's CDR3 is CASSLGTGGGTQYF. In DNA, the CDR3 is TGTGCCAGCAGCTTGGGGACAGGGGGCGGGACCCAGTACTTC.

The chain joins TRBV2 to TRBJ2-3, with D perhaps TRBD2 (6 bases). The CDR3 totals 12 residues. The V gene's germline CDR1 is SNHLY and CDR2 FYNNEI. Trimming removed 5 bases at V and 5 bases at J, with 8 bases between. CDR3 residues: CASSTGLDTQYF. In nucleotides, the CDR3 is TGTGCCAGCAGTACGGGACTAGATACGCAGTATTTT.

This rearrangement joins TRBV25-1 to TRBJ2-1; D call uncertain. Trimming cost V 6 bases and J 0 bases, with 6 bases left between them. Germline V lookup: CDR1 MGHDK, CDR2 SYGVNS. The CDR3 extends over 13 amino acids. CDR3 residues: CASSPSSYNEQFF. The CDR3 coding sequence is TGTGCCAGCAGCCCTAGCTCCTACAATGAGCAGTTCTTC. Combining the CDR3 with reference TRBV25-1 and TRBJ2-1 gives the whole variable domain EADIYQTPRYLVIGTGKKITLECSQTMGHDKMYWYQQDPGMELHLIHYSYGVNSTEKGDLSSESTVSRIRTEHFPLTLESARPSHTSQYLCASSPSSYNEQFFGPGTRLTVL.

The chain's CDR3 is CASRDRDRGYTF. The CDR3 region has the DNA TGTGCCAGCAGGGACAGGGACCGTGGCTACACCTTC. The chain recombines TRBV6-5 with TRBJ1-2; 8 bases are shared with TRBD1. Germline lookup yields CDR1 MNHEY and CDR2 SVGAGI. The CDR3 has 12 amino acids. Trimming took 6 bases from V and 7 from J; bases not matched to a gene: 4.

This clone was found once. V is TRBV7-2 and J is TRBJ2-3; D gene uncertain. The germline V and J ends were trimmed by 1 base and 5 bases, with 7 bases remaining between them. The CDR3 has 13 amino acids. From germline, CDR1 is SGHTA and CDR2 FQGNSA. The CDR3, as DNA: TGTGCCAGCAGCTTAGTTCCGTTAGATACGCAGTATTTT. Encoded protein: CASSLVPLDTQYF.

V usage is TRBV7-8 and J usage is TRBJ2-3; a weak D match, TRBD2 (7 bases). The CDR3 runs 15 residues. V was cut by 6 bases and J by 3 bases, with 16 bases left in between. Per germline, CDR1 SGHVS and CDR2 FQNEAQ. CDR3 loop: CASRARGAVTDTQYF. CDR3 DNA: TGTGCCAGCAGGGCTCGGGGGGCCGTAACAGATACGCAGTATTTT.

This clone has a handful of counts. CDR3 protein: CAWGLAGVLNEQFF. CDR3 sequence (DNA): TGTGCCTGGGGACTAGCGGGAGTTTTAAATGAGCAGTTCTTC. V usage is TRBV30 and J usage is TRBJ2-1, with 13 bases lining up with TRBD2. This CDR3 spans 14 amino acids. J lost 7 bases, V lost 5 bases, and 5 bases had no gene match. CDR1 is GTSNPN and CDR2 is SVGIG in the germline V gene (reference sequence).

V is TRBV11-3 and J is TRBJ2-7; 7 nucleotides line up with TRBD1. The ends lost 1 base at V and 3 bases at J; junction bases unmatched: 6. CDR1 and CDR2 (germline): SGHNT, YENEEA. The CDR3 runs to 15 residues. The CDR3 loop reads CASSLGAGGFYEQYF. The CDR3 DNA is TGTGCCAGCAGCTTAGGTGCAGGGGGTTTCTACGAGCAGTACTTC.

This chain connects TRBV7-2 to TRBJ1-2; maybe TRBD1 (6 bases). The CDR3 has 15 amino acids. Germline loops: CDR1 SGHTA, CDR2 FQGNSA. Trimming shortened V by 6 bases and J by 8 bases, and 22 bases separated the two germline ends. CDR3 sequence (DNA): TGTGCCAGCAGGGGCACAGCCTCAGGGGTTAGGGGCTACACCTTC. It specifies CASRGTASGVRGYTF. Complete variable domain (other parts from reference TRBV7-2 and TRBJ1-2): GAGVSQSPSNKVTEKGKDVELRCDPISGHTALYWYRQSLGQGLEFLIYFQGNSAPDKSGLPSDRFSAERTGGSVSTLTIQRTQQEDSAVYLCASRGTASGVRGYTFGSGTRLTVV.

The V and J genes are TRBV9 and TRBJ2-3, with D possibly TRBD2 on 6 matching bases. CDR1 and CDR2 (germline): SGDLS, YYNGEE. The V gene lost 4 bases and the J gene lost 1 base, with 10 bases spanning the gap. The CDR3 runs to 14 residues. CDR3 sequence reads: CASSPGLRTDTQYF. Here the CDR3 DNA reads TGTGCCAGCAGCCCGGGACTCCGCACAGATACGCAGTATTTT.

The chain joins TRBV2 to TRBJ1-1; 7 nucleotides agree with TRBD1. This CDR3 comprises 13 residues. The germline V gene has CDR1 SNHLY and CDR2 FYNNEI. The V segment lost 8 bases and the J segment 3 bases; nucleotides outside the gene matches: 6. The DNA of the CDR3 is TGTGCCAGCCTTAAGGGGGCGGACACTGAAGCTTTCTTT. This translates into CASLKGADTEAFF.